The next 14 T cell receptor beta chains were all read from a single sample in a study of T cell responses to AZD1222 COVID-19 vaccine. Sequencing used immunoSEQ multiplex PCR; TCRdb keeps in-frame clones, though not all of them. The sample lists 150,000 or so clones, over 80% seen once, with approximately 1.9% in the top ten. The material sequenced was peripheral blood, taken on day 0 of AZD1222 vaccination. Receptor source: an adult in good health.

V is TRBV20-1 and J is TRBJ1-1; maybe TRBD1 (5 bases). The CDR3 totals 11 residues. CDR1 and CDR2 from the germline V gene are DFQATT and SNEGSKA (reference sequence). Trimming removed 5 bases at V and 8 bases at J, with 12 bases between. CDR3 sequence reads: CSAGTAVEAFF. The CDR3 DNA follows: TGCAGTGCTGGGACGGCTGTCGAAGCTTTCTTT.

This clone was detected once. The rearrangement joins TRBV19 to TRBJ1-1, with TRBD1 matching over 7 bases. The CDR3 covers 15 residues. Trimming took 10 bases from V and 0 from J; bases not matched to a gene: 11. Germline V gives CDR1 LNHDA, CDR2 SQIVND (reference sequence). CDR3 in DNA: TGTGCCACCATAAGGGACAGCAAAATGAACACTGAAGCTTTCTTT. Translated, it gives CATIRDSKMNTEAFF.

This clone has just a few counts. The chain combines TRBV27 with TRBJ2-7; D unclear. This CDR3 has 13 amino acids. Trimming took 3 bases from V and 4 from J, leaving 10 bases between them. Germline V CDR1 and CDR2: MNHEY, SMNVEV (reference sequence). CDR3 nucleotide sequence: TGTGCCAGCAGTTTTTGGGGTCGGTACGAGCAGTACTTC. This gives the protein CASSFWGRYEQYF.

The V call is TRBV30, the J call TRBJ2-7, with D perhaps matching TRBD2 (5 bases). This CDR3 has 13 residues. V lost 0 bases, J lost 0 bases, and 6 bases lay in between. Germline-derived CDR1 and CDR2 are GTSNPN and SVGIG (reference sequence). Here the CDR3 reads CAWSVGNSYEQYF. The CDR3 region has the DNA TGTGCCTGGAGTGTCGGGAACTCCTACGAGCAGTACTTC.

J is TRBJ1-2 and V is TRBV15; 9 bases line up with TRBD1. This CDR3 contains 13 residues. CDR1 is LNHNV, CDR2 YYDKDF, per germline (reference sequence). V was clipped by 7 bases and J by 6 bases; unmatched bases: 6. Here the CDR3 DNA reads TGTGCCACCAACCGGGACAGGGACCATGGCTACACCTTC. Protein product: CATNRDRDHGYTF.

This chain links TRBV29-1 with TRBJ2-5; D may be TRBD2 (6 bases). The CDR3 runs 14 residues. V lost 3 bases and J 3 bases, leaving 14 bases between the germline ends. Per the germline V gene, CDR1 is SQVTM and CDR2 is ANQGSEA. The DNA for the CDR3 is TGCAGCGTTGAGGGCGGAGGGGCAAAAGAGACCCAGTACTTC. As protein: CSVEGGGAKETQYF.

The chain couples TRBV3-1 (or the pseudogene TRBV3-2) to TRBJ1-1, with 8 bases aligning to TRBD1. The trim removed 2 bases at V and 4 bases at J, leaving 9 bases unmatched. The CDR3 loop spans 16 amino acids. Per the germline V gene, CDR1 is LGHDT and CDR2 is YNNKEL (reference sequence). CDR3 amino acids: CASSQSAGQGGTEAFF. CDR3 DNA sequence: TGTGCCAGCAGCCAAAGCGCCGGACAGGGTGGCACTGAAGCTTTCTTT.

The gene calls are TRBV11-2 and TRBJ2-7; D is possibly TRBD2 (5 bases). The V gene lost 10 bases and the J gene lost 4 bases, with 17 bases spanning the gap. CDR1 SGHAT and CDR2 FQNNGV come from the germline V gene. The CDR3 has 13 amino acids. The CDR3 reads CATGIGLLYEQYF. In DNA form, the CDR3 reads TGTGCCACGGGAATAGGATTGTTGTACGAGCAGTACTTC.

The chain carries TRBV2 and TRBJ2-1; 9 bases fit TRBD1. CDR1 and CDR2 (germline): SNHLY, FYNNEI. This CDR3 region has 15 residues. V gave up 6 bases and J gave up 7 bases; unmatched junction bases: 10. CDR3 sequence reads: CASSPGTGRSNEQFF. Written as DNA, the CDR3 is TGTGCCAGCAGCCCCGGGACAGGGCGGTCGAATGAGCAGTTCTTC.

This sequence joins TRBV6-4 and TRBJ2-2; D may be TRBD2 (5 bases). V lost 2 bases, J lost 4 bases, and 8 bases lay in between. The CDR3 is 14 amino acids. Per germline, CDR1 MRHNA and CDR2 SNTAGT. Here the CDR3 DNA reads TGTGCCAGCAGTGACGGGGAGAGCACCGGGGAGCTGTTTTTT. Translating gives CASSDGESTGELFF.

The rearrangement joins TRBV29-1 to TRBJ2-7; D tentatively fits TRBD1 or TRBD2 (6 bases each). The V gene lost 1 base and the J gene lost 2 bases, with 15 bases spanning the gap. From germline, CDR1 is SQVTM and CDR2 ANQGSEA. CDR3 length equals 15 residues. This CDR3 reads CSVEAAGGLTYEQYF. In DNA form, the CDR3 reads TGCAGCGTTGAAGCCGCCGGGGGCCTAACCTACGAGCAGTACTTC.

The chain employs TRBV28 and TRBJ1-5; TRBD1 agrees at 8 bases. Germline V gene lookup returns CDR1 MDHEN and CDR2 SYDVKM. This CDR3 spans 18 amino acids. With V trimmed by 4 bases and J by 3 bases, 14 bases remained unmatched. CDR3 protein: CASSSPNSGTGINQPQHF. DNA of the CDR3: TGTGCCAGCAGTTCCCCAAATTCCGGGACAGGAATCAATCAGCCCCAGCATTTT.

The J gene is TRBJ2-7, the V gene TRBV7-2; D is perhaps TRBD2 (5 bases). Germline assignment: CDR1 SGHTA and CDR2 FQGNSA. The CDR3 has 15 residues. The ends were cut back, 5 bases at V and 0 bases at J, with 14 bases in the middle. CDR3 DNA sequence: TGTGCCAGCAGCGAACGCGGACTCGCCTCCTACGAGCAGTACTTC. Its translation: CASSERGLASYEQYF.

This clone has just one count. This sequence joins TRBV10-2 and TRBJ1-1; 7 bases are shared with TRBD1. CDR3 length: 13 residues. J gave up 11 bases and V 7 bases, and 13 bases lay outside the gene matches. Per germline, CDR1 WSHSY and CDR2 SAAADI. Here the CDR3 reads CASMTGSPGGAFF. CDR3 sequence (DNA): TGCGCCAGCATGACAGGGTCCCCGGGGGGCGCTTTCTTT.